Each of the 27 T cell receptor beta chains below was sequenced from the same sample in a study of T cells in Graves' hyperthyroidism and ophthalmopathy. Researchers amplified the TCR beta CDR3 regions from RNA transcripts. The HTBI set primed first-round TCR CDR3 RT-PCR. From the multiplex PCR reads, TCRdb called clonotypes with MiXCR, one entry per CDR3 protein. This repertoire shows about 620,000 distinct CDR3 sequences, 16% found once; its top ten account for over 3.5%. Sequencing was carried out using blood. Every receptor here comes from a woman aged 25 to 39 with Graves' hyperthyroidism.

At least ten counts were recorded for this clonotype. V and J are TRBV11-1 and TRBJ2-1; possibly TRBD1 for D (6 bases). The germline V gene has CDR1 SGHAT and CDR2 FQDESV (reference sequence). The CDR3 extends over 15 amino acids. V dropped 5 bases and J dropped 5 bases, with 16 bases sitting between them. CDR3 region: CASSAMTGLNNEQFF. The CDR3 DNA is TGTGCCAGCAGCGCCATGACAGGCCTTAACAATGAGCAGTTCTTC.

This clonotype was counted at least ten times. V gene TRBV18 combines with J gene TRBJ1-1, with TRBD1 matching 9 bases. Germline CDR1 is KGHSH and CDR2 is LQKENI. V dropped 1 base and J dropped 0; count of bases not matched to a gene: 6. The CDR3 is 17 residues long. The chain's CDR3 is CASSPLGQGHMNTEAFF. The CDR3 bases are TGTGCCAGCTCACCACTGGGACAGGGACACATGAACACTGAAGCTTTCTTT.

At least ten counts were recorded for this clonotype. In nucleotides, the CDR3 is TGTGCCAGCAGGTCGCTACTAGCGGGAGGCTACGAGCAGTACTTC. Translating gives CASRSLLAGGYEQYF. The gene calls are TRBV12-3 or TRBV12-4 and TRBJ2-7, with 12 nucleotides matching TRBD2. This CDR3 comprises 15 residues. Germline trimming cut 6 bases from V and 3 bases from J; bases unmatched to any gene: 6.

There are a few counts of this clonotype. The chain combines TRBV27 with TRBJ2-7, with D possibly called TRBD1 or TRBD2 (5 bases each). This CDR3 has 15 amino acids. V was trimmed by 2 bases and J by 3 bases, leaving 14 bases between them. Germline V gene sequence: CDR1 MNHEY, CDR2 SMNVEV (reference sequence). The chain's CDR3 is CASSLRGVDLYEQYF. CDR3 sequence (DNA): TGTGCCAGCAGTTTAAGGGGAGTAGATCTCTACGAGCAGTACTTC.

The table lists this clonotype with many counts. This rearrangement joins TRBV20-1 to TRBJ2-7; 8 positions match TRBD2. CDR1 is DFQATT and CDR2 is SNEGSKA in the germline V gene (reference sequence). The CDR3 loop spans 14 amino acids. V lost 0 bases, J lost 7 bases, and 8 bases stayed unmatched. The CDR3 coding sequence is TGCAGTGCTAGAGACGGGAGGGCCTGGGGTGAGCAGTACTTC. Its protein is CSARDGRAWGEQYF.

This clonotype was recorded at least ten times. This sequence joins TRBV28 and TRBJ2-7, with D maybe TRBD1 (5 bases). This CDR3 has 14 amino acids. The germline gives CDR1 MDHEN, CDR2 SYDVKM. Trimming stripped 5 bases from V and 3 bases from J, with 14 bases between. For the CDR3, the DNA is TGTGCCAGCAGTGTTGAGACAGAATACTACGAGCAGTACTTC. This encodes CASSVETEYYEQYF.

The rearrangement uses TRBV5-4 and TRBJ2-3, with TRBD2 matching over 8 bases. V lost 0 bases, J lost 2 bases, and 5 bases stayed unmatched. This CDR3 spans 16 amino acids. Germline CDR1 and CDR2: SGHNT and YYREEE (reference sequence). This CDR3 is CASSLGGGRSTDTQYF. The CDR3 DNA reads TGTGCCAGCAGCTTGGGGGGCGGGAGGTCCACAGATACGCAGTATTTT.

This clonotype was detected many times. The gene calls are TRBV30 and TRBJ2-2; D is ambiguous. The V gene's germline CDR1 is GTSNPN and CDR2 SVGIG (reference sequence). V gave up 0 bases and J gave up 5 bases, with 1 base separating them. The CDR3 runs to 11 residues. The CDR3 DNA sequence: TGTGCCTGGAGTGTAACCGGGGAGCTGTTTTTT. This codes for CAWSVTGELFF. Looking up the rest from reference TRBV30 and TRBJ2-2 gives the full variable domain: SQTIHQWPATLVQPVGSPLSLECTVEGTSNPNLYWYRQAAGRGLQLLFYSVGIGQISSEVPQNLSASRPQDRQFILSSKKLLLSDSGFYLCAWSVTGELFFGEGSRLTVL.

The chain recombines TRBV7-2 with TRBJ2-3; a weak D match, TRBD2 (5 bases). CDR1 is SGHTA and CDR2 is FQGNSA in the germline V gene. V was trimmed by 6 bases and J by 4 bases, leaving 8 bases between them. The CDR3 is made up of 12 amino acids. CDR3 sequence reads: CASRPDSDTQYF. CDR3 nucleotides: TGTGCCAGCAGGCCGGACTCAGATACGCAGTATTTT.

As for this clonotype: A read error may be the cause here, since a much bigger clone is one base away. The chain has TRBV15 and TRBJ2-7; 8 nucleotides align to TRBD2. The DNA end lines up better with TRBJ2-1; the J call may be wrong. This CDR3 has 14 amino acids. Germline CDR1 and CDR2: LNHNV and YYDKDF (reference sequence). In nucleotides, the CDR3 is TGTGCCACCAGCGAACCCGGGACTAGTGACGAGCAGTTCTTC. Amino acid sequence: CATSEPGTSDEQFF.

V usage is TRBV5-8 and J usage is TRBJ2-4, with 7 nucleotides matching TRBD2. The V gene end was trimmed by 0 bases and the J gene end by 7 bases; junction bases not matched to a gene: 7. The germline V gene encodes CDR1 SGHTS and CDR2 YDEGEE. This CDR3 comprises 15 residues. The CDR3 reads CASSLGTSTSNIQYF. In DNA, the CDR3 is TGTGCCAGCAGCTTGGGGACTAGTACGAGTAACATTCAGTACTTC.

A few counts support this clonotype. The V call is TRBV18, the J call TRBJ1-1; 11 nucleotides match TRBD1. V shed 5 bases and J 6 bases; nucleotides not matched to a gene: 11. Germline values: CDR1 KGHSH, CDR2 LQKENI. The CDR3 covers 16 residues. CDR3 sequence (DNA): TGTGCCAGCTCATCATTTTCCGGGACAGGGGGATCTGAAGCTTTCTTT. Translation: CASSSFSGTGGSEAFF.

This clonotype has just a few counts. The chain recombines TRBV6-1 with TRBJ2-7, with a possible D match to TRBD2 (6 bases). The germline V gene has CDR1 MNHNS and CDR2 SASEGT. CDR3 size: 13 residues. The V end lost 3 bases, the J end lost 5 bases, and 11 bases lay between the germline ends. CDR3 nucleotide sequence: TGTGCCAGCAGTGATGACGGGAGAGACGAGCAGTACTTC. Translated, it gives CASSDDGRDEQYF.

This clonotype was picked up many times. The CDR3 bases are TGTGCCAGCAGTGAGGGGATGGGGTATGGCTACACCTTC. Amino acids: CASSEGMGYGYTF. This sequence joins TRBV2 and TRBJ1-2, with unresolved D. Between the trimmed V and J ends, which lost 3 bases and 5 bases, there was a span of 10 bases. The CDR3 sequence is 13 residues long. The germline gives CDR1 SNHLY, CDR2 FYNNEI.

The table lists this clonotype with a few counts. The gene calls are TRBV6-1 and TRBJ2-1; 8 nucleotides align to TRBD1. The germline gives CDR1 MNHNS, CDR2 SASEGT. The CDR3 has 13 residues. With V trimmed by 5 bases and J by 8 bases, 5 bases remained unmatched. The CDR3 sequence: CASSPTGGYEQFF. In DNA, the CDR3 is TGTGCCAGCAGTCCTACAGGGGGGTATGAGCAGTTCTTC.

Many counts were recorded for this clonotype. The chain combines TRBV20-1 with TRBJ2-7; D remains unclear. The V end lost 3 bases, the J end lost 0 bases, and 9 bases lay between the germline ends. From germline, CDR1 is DFQATT and CDR2 SNEGSKA (reference sequence). CDR3 length equals 13 residues. The CDR3: CSASLPLSYEQYF. CDR3 DNA sequence: TGCAGTGCTAGCTTACCACTCTCCTACGAGCAGTACTTC.

In this sample, this clonotype turned up a few times. The chain joins TRBV5-1 to TRBJ2-3; 7 bases map to TRBD1. The J segment lost 0 bases and the V segment lost 4 bases, leaving 11 bases of the junction unmatched. In germline, CDR1 is SGHRS, CDR2 YFSETQ. The CDR3 totals 17 residues. DNA for the CDR3: TGCGCCAGCAGCCCGGGACAGACCCTTTCCAGCACAGATACGCAGTATTTT. Its protein product is CASSPGQTLSSTDTQYF.

In this sample, this clonotype turned up a few times. The chain joins TRBV19 to TRBJ2-1, with TRBD2 matching over 8 bases. V was pared by 0 bases and J by 7 bases, with 5 bases of the junction left unmatched. Germline V gives CDR1 LNHDA, CDR2 SQIVND (reference sequence). This CDR3 is built from 15 residues. The chain's CDR3 is CASSIDSGMRNEQFF. The DNA of the CDR3 is TGTGCCAGTAGTATAGATAGCGGGATGAGGAATGAGCAGTTCTTC.

The sample holds many counts of this clonotype. The chain is built from TRBV12-3 or TRBV12-4 and TRBJ2-1; no reliable D call. V was shortened by 0 bases and J by 1 base, with 4 bases between the two germline ends. The CDR3 sequence is 14 residues long. The CDR3 region has the DNA TGTGCCAGCAGTTTAGCGCCTTCCTACAATGAGCAGTTCTTC. Translated, it gives CASSLAPSYNEQFF.

Concerning this clonotype: A read error may explain this, as a much larger clone is one base away. The chain uses TRBV6-8 and TRBJ2-1, with 12 bases matching TRBD2. The CDR3 consists of 21 residues. CDR1 and CDR2 (germline): MNHGY, SAAAGT. CDR3 sequence: CATSSYPSGRDALSSYNGQFF. Here the CDR3 DNA reads TGTGCCACCAGCAGTTACCCTAGCGGGAGGGATGCACTGAGCTCCTACAATGGGCAGTTCTTC.

The rearrangement uses TRBV5-4 and TRBJ2-3; the match to TRBD2 covers 11 bases. This CDR3 contains 16 residues. Germline V gene sequence: CDR1 SGHNT, CDR2 YYREEE (reference sequence). V trimming: 4 bases; J trimming: 1 base; junction bases outside the gene matches: 5. The CDR3 DNA sequence: TGTGCCAGCAGCCACCCACTAGCGGGAGGCACAGATACGCAGTATTTT. Protein sequence: CASSHPLAGGTDTQYF.

This clonotype was counted many times. The V gene is TRBV6-2 or TRBV6-3, the J gene TRBJ2-7, with 9 bases matching TRBD1. V gave up 2 bases and J gave up 5 bases; unmatched junction bases: 4. CDR3 length: 14 residues. Germline CDR1 is MNHEY and CDR2 is SVGEGT. CDR3 bases: TGTGCCAGCAGTTACGGGACAGGGTACCACGAGCAGTACTTC. Amino acids: CASSYGTGYHEQYF.

In this sample, this clonotype turned up many times. The chain recombines TRBV6-6 with TRBJ1-4, with no clear D. V lost 2 bases, J lost 6 bases, and 10 bases lay in between. CDR3 size: 14 residues. CDR1 and CDR2 from the germline V gene are MNHNY and SVGAGI (reference sequence). The CDR3 DNA reads TGTGCCAGCAGTTACAAGGGTACCGATGAAAAACTGTTTTTT. Translation: CASSYKGTDEKLFF.

Many counts were recorded for this clonotype. This rearrangement joins TRBV6-1 to TRBJ2-5; D unclear. Germline V gene data show CDR1 as MNHNS and CDR2 as SASEGT. The CDR3 sequence is 13 residues long. V lost 6 bases and J lost 0, with 8 bases in between. DNA of the CDR3: TGTGCCAGCAGAGCTGACGACCAAGAGACCCAGTACTTC. Its protein is CASRADDQETQYF.

This clonotype was recorded at least ten times. The chain joins TRBV28 to TRBJ2-1; D may be TRBD1 (5 bases). CDR1 and CDR2 (germline): MDHEN, SYDVKM. V gave up 6 bases and J gave up 4 bases, with 16 bases separating them. The length of the CDR3 is 15 residues. The CDR3 protein is CASSPDSTEYNEQFF. In DNA form, the CDR3 reads TGTGCCAGCAGCCCAGACAGCACAGAGTACAATGAGCAGTTCTTC.

The chain links TRBV19 to TRBJ2-1, with D unresolved. Between the trimmed V and J ends, which lost 6 bases and 6 bases, there was a span of 15 bases. CDR1 and CDR2 from the germline V gene are LNHDA and SQIVND (reference sequence). This CDR3 comprises 14 residues. The CDR3 coding sequence is TGTGCCAGTAGCGACCCCCCGCCGGTCAATGAGCAGTTCTTC. Encoded protein: CASSDPPPVNEQFF.

In its sample, this clonotype was seen a few times. The rearrangement uses TRBV27 and TRBJ1-6; tentatively, D is TRBD1 (5 bases). CDR1 and CDR2 from the germline V gene are MNHEY and SMNVEV (reference sequence). Trimming cost V 4 bases and J 10 bases, with 17 bases left between them. The CDR3 totals 15 residues. The CDR3 sequence is CASSSIQGVRSPLHF. The CDR3 DNA reads as TGTGCCAGCAGTTCCATCCAAGGGGTTAGGTCACCCCTCCACTTT.